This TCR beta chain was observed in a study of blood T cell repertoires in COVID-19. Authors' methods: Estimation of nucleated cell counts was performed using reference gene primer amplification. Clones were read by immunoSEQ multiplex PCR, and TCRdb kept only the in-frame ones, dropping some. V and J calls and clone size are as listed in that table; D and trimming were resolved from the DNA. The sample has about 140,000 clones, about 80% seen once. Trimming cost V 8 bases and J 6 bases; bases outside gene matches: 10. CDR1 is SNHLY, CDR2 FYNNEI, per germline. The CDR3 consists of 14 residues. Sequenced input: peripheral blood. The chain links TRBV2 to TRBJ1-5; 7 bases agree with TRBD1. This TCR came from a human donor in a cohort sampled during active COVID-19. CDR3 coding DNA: TGTGCCAGCGACCAGGAAGCAGGGGGTCAGCCCCAGCATTTT. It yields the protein CASDQEAGGQPQHF.